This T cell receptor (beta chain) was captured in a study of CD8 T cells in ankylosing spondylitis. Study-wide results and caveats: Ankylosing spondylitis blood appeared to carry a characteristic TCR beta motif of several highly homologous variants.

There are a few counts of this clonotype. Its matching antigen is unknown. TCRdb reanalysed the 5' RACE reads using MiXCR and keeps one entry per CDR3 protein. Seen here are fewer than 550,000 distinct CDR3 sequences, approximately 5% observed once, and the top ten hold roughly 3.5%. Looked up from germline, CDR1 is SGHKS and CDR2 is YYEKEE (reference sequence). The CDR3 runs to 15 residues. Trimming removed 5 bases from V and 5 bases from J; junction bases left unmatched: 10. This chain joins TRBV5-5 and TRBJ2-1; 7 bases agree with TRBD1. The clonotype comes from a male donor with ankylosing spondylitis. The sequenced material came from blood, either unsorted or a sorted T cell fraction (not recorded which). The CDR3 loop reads CASRVTPGQHNEQFF. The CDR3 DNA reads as TGTGCCAGCAGAGTAACCCCGGGACAGCACAATGAGCAGTTCTTC.